This is a list of T cell receptor beta chains from one sample in a study of T-cell reconstitution after alpha-beta-depleted transplantation in children. TCRdb fed the PCR reads into MiXCR, producing one record per CDR3 protein. Of some 400,000 distinct CDR3 sequences in the sample, over 20% are singletons; the top ten hold approximately 3.8%. The specimen comprised PBMCs from the stem cell graft donor, sampled from the stem cell graft. The receptors were gathered from a human donor who donated a stem cell graft to a child with acute myeloid leukemia. Both conserved end residues are part of each CDR3. A D gene is named only where the DNA matches it firmly. Clone size is shown for a subset of rows, as once, few, many or a class of expanded clone.

length | D | size | J | V | DNA | CDR3
13 | NA | few | TRBJ1-6 | TRBV20-1 | TGCAGTGCTAGACAGTTTGGGAGTTCACCCCTCCACTTT | CSARQFGSSPLHF
14 | TRBD1 | NA | TRBJ2-7 | TRBV5-5 | TGTGCCAGCAGCTCCGGGACAGGGGGCGGCGAGCAGTACTTC | CASSSGTGGGEQYF
14 | NA | NA | TRBJ1-2 | TRBV7-2 | TGTGCCAGCAGCCGTACACGGGCAGGGGAAGGCTACACCTTC | CASSRTRAGEGYTF
12 | NA | NA | TRBJ2-3 | TRBV29-1 | TGCAGCGTTTCCTGGGAGAGAGATACGCAGTATTTT | CSVSWERDTQYF
14 | TRBD1 | once | TRBJ1-2 | TRBV7-2 | TGTGCCAGCAGCCCAGGGGGCGCTTACCATGGCTACACCTTC | CASSPGGAYHGYTF
11 | NA | few | TRBJ1-2 | TRBV6-4 | TGTGCCAGCAGTGACCCCGGGGGCTACACCTTC | CASSDPGGYTF
14 | NA | NA | TRBJ2-1 | TRBV20-1 | TGCAGTGCTCTAAAGGGACCGGGGGCTGGGGAGCAGTTCTTC | CSALKGPGAGEQFF
14 | NA | many | TRBJ2-5 | TRBV27 | TGTGCCAGCGCCCTCAGCAGGTACCAAGAGACCCAGTACTTC | CASALSRYQETQYF
12 | NA | many | TRBJ2-1 | TRBV20-1 | TGCAGTGCTGAGGGTACCTACAATGAGCAGTTCTTC | CSAEGTYNEQFF
15 | TRBD1 | few | TRBJ1-1 | TRBV20-1 | TGCAGTGCCCAACCCGGACAGGTTTTAAACACTGAAGCTTTCTTT | CSAQPGQVLNTEAFF
14 | TRBD1 | NA | TRBJ1-1 | TRBV12-3/TRBV12-4 | TGTGCCAGCAGCACCGGGACAGGGGGCGTTGAAGCTTTCTTT | CASSTGTGGVEAFF
14 | TRBD2 | few | TRBJ2-1 | TRBV29-1 | TGCAGCGTTGCCCCTAGCGGGGGGTACAATGAGCAGTTCTTC | CSVAPSGGYNEQFF
14 | NA | once | TRBJ2-2 | TRBV2 | TGTGCCAGCACCCCGGGACCAAACACCGGGGAGCTGTTTTTT | CASTPGPNTGELFF
14 | NA | NA | TRBJ1-1 | TRBV5-1 | TGCGCCAGCAGCTTGAGCCAGGTGAACACTGAAGCTTTCTTT | CASSLSQVNTEAFF
14 | NA | NA | TRBJ2-5 | TRBV7-9 | TGTGCCAGCAGCCCTAGCCCTAGCGAAGAGACCCAGTACTTC | CASSPSPSEETQYF
15 | NA | many | TRBJ1-1 | TRBV5-1 | TGCGCCAGCAGCTTGGAGGCTCGAACGGACACTGAAGCTTTCTTT | CASSLEARTDTEAFF
13 | NA | NA | TRBJ2-7 | TRBV29-1 | TGCAGCGTTGAAGCCGTGGGTAGCGACGAGCAGTACTTC | CSVEAVGSDEQYF
15 | TRBD1 | few | TRBJ2-2 | TRBV12-3/TRBV12-4 | TGTGCCAGCAGTTTTTTACAGGGGGGCTCCGGGGAGCTGTTTTTT | CASSFLQGGSGELFF
14 | TRBD2 | NA | TRBJ2-1 | TRBV14 | TGTGCCAGCAGCCAGCTAGCGGGAAGAAATGAGCAGTTCTTC | CASSQLAGRNEQFF
14 | NA | NA | TRBJ2-6 | TRBV6-1 | TGTGCCAGCGAGGAGATCTCTGGGGCCAACGTCCTGACTTTC | CASEEISGANVLTF
17 | TRBD1 | few | TRBJ2-6 | TRBV5-5 | TGTGCCAGCGAACCGGGGACAGGCTTACCTGGGGCCAACGTCCTGACTTTC | CASEPGTGLPGANVLTF
18 | NA | many | TRBJ2-3 | TRBV20-1 | TGCAGTGCTAGAGATGGGTCCCCTATGGCAGGGCGCACAGATACGCAGTATTTT | CSARDGSPMAGRTDTQYF
16 | TRBD2 | few | TRBJ2-3 | TRBV6-1 | TGTGCCAGCAGGCACGGACTAGCGCCTAGCACAGATACGCAGTATTTT | CASRHGLAPSTDTQYF
17 | TRBD2 | NA | TRBJ2-2 | TRBV2 | TGTGCCAGCAGGATACCTACGACTAGCGGGAGTACCGGGGAGCTGTTTTTT | CASRIPTTSGSTGELFF
13 | NA | NA | TRBJ2-2 | TRBV5-6 | TGTGCCAGCAGCTTACGGGACGGCGGGGAGCTGTTTTTT | CASSLRDGGELFF
15 | NA | NA | TRBJ2-1 | TRBV24-1 | TGTGCCACCAGTGATTTGTCGGCAGACTACAATGAGCAGTTCTTC | CATSDLSADYNEQFF
14 | TRBD2 | NA | TRBJ2-5 | TRBV6-1 | TGTGCCAGCAGGGATAGCGGGAGTTGGGAGACCCAGTACTTC | CASRDSGSWETQYF
14 | TRBD1 | few | TRBJ1-1 | TRBV29-1 | TGCAGCGCCATACGGACAGGGGGCTTTATTGAAGCTTTCTTT | CSAIRTGGFIEAFF
15 | TRBD2 | few | TRBJ2-1 | TRBV3-1 | TGTGCCAGCAGCCAAGAATTCGGGGGGTTGGGTGAGCAGTTCTTC | CASSQEFGGLGEQFF
15 | TRBD2 | many | TRBJ2-1 | TRBV6-5 | TGTGCCAGCAGTTACTCGGGGCGGGGGTACAATGAGCAGTTCTTC | CASSYSGRGYNEQFF
14 | NA | NA | TRBJ1-6 | TRBV3-1 | TGTGCCAGCAGCCAAGGACAGGCCGCTTCACCCCTCCACTTT | CASSQGQAASPLHF
13 | NA | many | TRBJ2-7 | TRBV12-3/TRBV12-4 | TGTGCCAGCAGCCCAGGTTCGGTCTACGAGCAGTACTTC | CASSPGSVYEQYF
16 | TRBD2 | NA | TRBJ2-1 | TRBV27 | TGTGCCAGCAGTTCATTCACTAGCGGGATCCACGGTGAGCAGTTCTTC | CASSSFTSGIHGEQFF
14 | NA | NA | TRBJ1-4 | TRBV12-3/TRBV12-4 | TGTGCCAGCAGTTTAGCGCAGGGGCGGGAAAAACTGTTTTTT | CASSLAQGREKLFF
15 | NA | NA | TRBJ1-1 | TRBV4-3 | TGCGCCAGCAGCCAAGATCGGGGCCTGAACACTGAAGCTTTCTTT | CASSQDRGLNTEAFF
15 | NA | many | TRBJ2-1 | TRBV25-1 | TGTGCCAGCAGTGAAGGGGCAGTCTCCTACAATGAGCAGTTCTTC | CASSEGAVSYNEQFF
17 | TRBD2 | NA | TRBJ2-1 | TRBV12-3/TRBV12-4 | TGTGCCAGCAGCTCCGCTCCGCTAGCGGGAGGTGGGGATGAGCAGTTCTTC | CASSSAPLAGGGDEQFF
15 | NA | many | TRBJ2-3 | TRBV10-3 | TGTGCCACCGCGACTCCGTCGTCTAGCACAGATACGCAGTATTTT | CATATPSSSTDTQYF
16 | TRBD2 | many | TRBJ2-5 | TRBV7-2 | TGTGCCAGCAGCGCCAGACTAGCGGGAGTGGTTGAGACCCAGTACTTC | CASSARLAGVVETQYF
15 | NA | NA | TRBJ2-2 | TRBV27 | TGTGCCAGCAGTCCGCTACAGGCGAACACCGGGGAGCTGTTTTTT | CASSPLQANTGELFF
15 | NA | NA | TRBJ1-1 | TRBV5-1 | TGCGCCAGCAGCTTGGATGGGGGGGTGAACACTGAAGCTTTCTTT | CASSLDGGVNTEAFF
15 | TRBD1 | few | TRBJ1-2 | TRBV15 | TGTGCCACCAGCAGGAAGGGACAGGGGGCTTATGGCTACACCTTC | CATSRKGQGAYGYTF
16 | TRBD1 | NA | TRBJ1-2 | TRBV6-5 | TGTGCCAGCAGTCGGGGGGGACAGCGTGTCTCCTATGGCTACACCTTC | CASSRGGQRVSYGYTF
13 | NA | NA | TRBJ2-1 | TRBV9 | TGTGCCAGCAGCGTAGAGGGTCGAAATGAGCAGTTCTTC | CASSVEGRNEQFF
16 | TRBD2 | many | TRBJ2-1 | TRBV27 | TGTGCCAGCAGCCCTTTGGGAGTAGCGGGAGGCAATGAGCAGTTCTTC | CASSPLGVAGGNEQFF
15 | NA | NA | TRBJ2-2 | TRBV7-2 | TGTGCCAGCAGCTTAGTAACAGGGAACACCGGGGAGCTGTTTTTT | CASSLVTGNTGELFF
16 | TRBD2 | few | TRBJ2-3 | TRBV5-1 | TGCGCCAGCAGCTTGTATCCGGGACTAGCGGGTATTCGGCAGTATTTT | CASSLYPGLAGIRQYF
14 | NA | few | TRBJ2-7 | TRBV7-2 | TGTGCCAGCAGCGCGCCGGGAGCAACCTACGAGCAGTACTTC | CASSAPGATYEQYF